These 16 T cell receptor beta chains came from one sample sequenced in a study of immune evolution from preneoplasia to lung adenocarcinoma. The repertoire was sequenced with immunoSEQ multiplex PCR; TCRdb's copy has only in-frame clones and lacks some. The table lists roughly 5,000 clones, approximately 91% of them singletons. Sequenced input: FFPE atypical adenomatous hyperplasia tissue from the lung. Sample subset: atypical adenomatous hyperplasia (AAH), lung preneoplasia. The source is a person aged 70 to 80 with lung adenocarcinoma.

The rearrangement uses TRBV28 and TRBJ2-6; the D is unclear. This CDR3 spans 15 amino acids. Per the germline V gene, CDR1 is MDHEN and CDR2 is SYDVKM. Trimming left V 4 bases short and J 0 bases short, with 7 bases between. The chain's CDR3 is CASSSRASGANVLTF. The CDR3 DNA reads TGTGCCAGCAGTTCTAGAGCCTCTGGGGCCAACGTCCTGACTTTC.

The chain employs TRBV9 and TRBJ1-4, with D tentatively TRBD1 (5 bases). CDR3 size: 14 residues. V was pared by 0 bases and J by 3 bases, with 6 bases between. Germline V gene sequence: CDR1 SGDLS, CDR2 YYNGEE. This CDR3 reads CASSVGGANEKLFF. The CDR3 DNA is TGTGCCAGCAGCGTAGGAGGGGCTAATGAAAAACTGTTTTTT.

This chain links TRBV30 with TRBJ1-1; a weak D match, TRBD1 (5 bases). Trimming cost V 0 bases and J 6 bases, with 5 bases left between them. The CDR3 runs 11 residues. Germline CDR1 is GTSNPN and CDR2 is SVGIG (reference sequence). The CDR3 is CAWSVGPEAFF. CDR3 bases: TGTGCCTGGAGTGTGGGGCCTGAAGCTTTCTTT.

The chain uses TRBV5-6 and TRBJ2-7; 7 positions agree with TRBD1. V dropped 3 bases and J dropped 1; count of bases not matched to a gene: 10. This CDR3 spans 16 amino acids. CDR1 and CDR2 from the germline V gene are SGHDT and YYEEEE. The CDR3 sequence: CASSSYQSDRSYEQYF. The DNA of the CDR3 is TGTGCCAGCAGCTCCTACCAATCGGACAGGTCCTACGAGCAGTACTTC.

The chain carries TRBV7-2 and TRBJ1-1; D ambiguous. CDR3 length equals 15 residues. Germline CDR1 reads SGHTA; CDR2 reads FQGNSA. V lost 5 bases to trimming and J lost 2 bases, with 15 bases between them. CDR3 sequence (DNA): TGTGCCAGCAGCCCCCAAGCTCGGCGAAACACTGAAGCTTTCTTT. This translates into CASSPQARRNTEAFF.

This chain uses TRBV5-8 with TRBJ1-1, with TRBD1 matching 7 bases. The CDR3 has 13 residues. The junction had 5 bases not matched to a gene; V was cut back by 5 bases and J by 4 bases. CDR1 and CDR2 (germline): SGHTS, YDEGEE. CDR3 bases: TGTGCCAGCAGGCGACAGGGAGGCACTGAAGCTTTCTTT. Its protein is CASRRQGGTEAFF.

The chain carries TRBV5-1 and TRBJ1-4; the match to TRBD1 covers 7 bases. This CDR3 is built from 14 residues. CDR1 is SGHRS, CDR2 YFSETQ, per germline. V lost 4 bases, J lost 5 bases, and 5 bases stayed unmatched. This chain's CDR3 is CASSMGQPNEKLFF. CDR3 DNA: TGCGCCAGCAGCATGGGACAGCCGAATGAAAAACTGTTTTTT.

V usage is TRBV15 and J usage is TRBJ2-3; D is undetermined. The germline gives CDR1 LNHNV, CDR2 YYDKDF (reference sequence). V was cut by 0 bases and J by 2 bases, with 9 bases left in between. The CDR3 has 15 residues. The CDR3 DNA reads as TGTGCCACCAGCAGAGAATTACAGATCACAGATACGCAGTATTTT. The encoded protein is CATSRELQITDTQYF.

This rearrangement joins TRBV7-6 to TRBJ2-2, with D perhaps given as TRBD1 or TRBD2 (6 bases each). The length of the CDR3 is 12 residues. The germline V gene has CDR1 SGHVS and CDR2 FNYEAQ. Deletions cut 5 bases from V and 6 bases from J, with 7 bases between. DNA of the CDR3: TGTGCCAGCAGCGGGGGGCCCGGGGAGCTGTTTTTT. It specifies CASSGGPGELFF.

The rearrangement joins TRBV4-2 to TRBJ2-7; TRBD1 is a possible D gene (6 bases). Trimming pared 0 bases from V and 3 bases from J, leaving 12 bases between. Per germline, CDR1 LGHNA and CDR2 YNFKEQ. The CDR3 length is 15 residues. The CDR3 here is CASSQESGTIYEQYF. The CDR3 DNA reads TGTGCCAGCAGCCAAGAGTCCGGGACAATCTACGAGCAGTACTTC.

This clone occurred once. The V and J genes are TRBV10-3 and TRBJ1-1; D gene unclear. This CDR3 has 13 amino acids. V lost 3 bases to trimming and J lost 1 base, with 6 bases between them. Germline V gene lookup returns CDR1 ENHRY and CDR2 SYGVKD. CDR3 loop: CAISEWSNTEAFF. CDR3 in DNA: TGTGCCATCAGTGAATGGTCGAACACTGAAGCTTTCTTT.

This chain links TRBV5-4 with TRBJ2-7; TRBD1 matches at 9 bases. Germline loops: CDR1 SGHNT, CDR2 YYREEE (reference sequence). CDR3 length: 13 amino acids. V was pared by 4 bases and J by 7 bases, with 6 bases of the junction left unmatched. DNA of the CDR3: TGTGCCAGCAGCCAAGGGGACAGGGCTGAGCAGTACTTC. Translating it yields CASSQGDRAEQYF.

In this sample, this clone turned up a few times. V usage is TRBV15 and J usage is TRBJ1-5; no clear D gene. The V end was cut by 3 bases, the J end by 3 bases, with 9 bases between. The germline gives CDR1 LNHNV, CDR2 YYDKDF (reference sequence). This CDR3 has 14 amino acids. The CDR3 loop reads CATSSSQDNQPQHF. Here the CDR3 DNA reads TGTGCCACCAGCAGTTCCCAGGACAATCAGCCCCAGCATTTT.

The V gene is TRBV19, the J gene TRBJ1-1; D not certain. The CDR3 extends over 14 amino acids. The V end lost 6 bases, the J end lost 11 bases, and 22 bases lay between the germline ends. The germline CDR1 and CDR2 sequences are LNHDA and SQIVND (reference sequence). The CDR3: CASSPPVEVGSAFF. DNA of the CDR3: TGTGCCAGTAGCCCACCCGTCGAGGTTGGTAGCGCTTTCTTT. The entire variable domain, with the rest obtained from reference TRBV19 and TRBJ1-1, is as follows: DGGITQSPKYLFRKEGQNVTLSCEQNLNHDAMYWYRQDPGQGLRLIYYSQIVNDFQKGDIAEGYSVSREKKESFPLTVTSAQKNPTAFYLCASSPPVEVGSAFFGQGTRLTVV.

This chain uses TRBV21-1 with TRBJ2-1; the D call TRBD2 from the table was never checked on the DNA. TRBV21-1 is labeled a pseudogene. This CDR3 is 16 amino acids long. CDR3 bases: TGTGCCAGCAGCAAAAACAAGGACTGGACGTACAATGAGCAGTTCTTC. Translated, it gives CASSKNKDWTYNEQFF.

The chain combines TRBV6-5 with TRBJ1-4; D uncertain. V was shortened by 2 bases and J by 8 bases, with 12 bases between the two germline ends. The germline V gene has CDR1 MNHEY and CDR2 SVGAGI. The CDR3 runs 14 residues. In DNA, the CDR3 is TGTGCCAGCAGTTACAGGAGGTCCATCGAAAAACTGTTTTTT. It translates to CASSYRRSIEKLFF.